This record looks at one T cell receptor (beta chain) sequence and its context. The assay was immunoSEQ multiplex PCR, and TCRdb's table has in-frame clones only and misses some. The sample includes under 350,000 clones, around 90% of them seen just once. This sample was taken from a study of shared clonotypes between healthy human individuals. The CDR3 sequence is 14 residues long. V dropped 6 bases and J dropped 6; count of bases not matched to a gene: 8. Germline CDR1 reads PRHDT; CDR2 reads FYEKMQ (reference sequence). This chain uses TRBV13 with TRBJ2-7; 10 bases agree with TRBD1. The clonotype originates from a man aged 18 to 30 in good health. The sample taken for sequencing was memory CD8+ T cells sorted from blood. Subset here: CD45RO+ cells pooled with CCR7-negative TemRA cells. The CDR3 loop is CASSLRDRGFEQYF. CDR3 bases: TGTGCCAGCAGTCTCCGGGACAGGGGATTCGAGCAGTACTTC.